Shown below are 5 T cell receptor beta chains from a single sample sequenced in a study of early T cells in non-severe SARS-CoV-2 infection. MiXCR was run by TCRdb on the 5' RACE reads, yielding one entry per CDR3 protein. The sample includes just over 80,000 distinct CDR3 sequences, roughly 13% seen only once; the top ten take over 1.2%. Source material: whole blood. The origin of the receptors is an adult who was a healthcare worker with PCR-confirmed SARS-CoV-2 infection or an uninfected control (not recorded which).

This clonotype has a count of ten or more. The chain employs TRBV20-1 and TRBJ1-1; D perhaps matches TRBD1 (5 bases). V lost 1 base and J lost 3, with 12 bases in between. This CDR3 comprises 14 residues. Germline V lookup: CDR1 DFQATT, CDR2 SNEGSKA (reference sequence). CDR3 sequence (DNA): TGCAGTGCTAGAGTAGAGGGGCGAGACACTGAAGCTTTCTTT. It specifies CSARVEGRDTEAFF.

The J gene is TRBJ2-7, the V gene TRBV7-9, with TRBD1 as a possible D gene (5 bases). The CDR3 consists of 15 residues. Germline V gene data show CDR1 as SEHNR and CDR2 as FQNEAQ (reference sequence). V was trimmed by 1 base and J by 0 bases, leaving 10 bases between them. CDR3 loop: CASSLGGRDSYEQYF. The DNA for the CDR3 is TGTGCCAGCAGCTTAGGCGGCAGGGACTCCTACGAGCAGTACTTC.

CDR3 nucleotide sequence: TGCGCCAGCAGCTTGGTAGGGGAGCAATATGGCTACACCTTC. Its translation is CASSLVGEQYGYTF. This chain connects TRBV5-1 to TRBJ1-2; possible D gene TRBD1, 5 bases. The germline V gene encodes CDR1 SGHRS and CDR2 YFSETQ. The V gene lost 0 bases and the J gene lost 5 bases, with 11 bases spanning the gap. The CDR3 consists of 14 residues.

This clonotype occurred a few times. The CDR3 DNA reads as TGTGCCAGCAGCGTAGAGGCTAGCGGGGGCCTTAGCTCCTACGAGCAGTACTTC. Its translation: CASSVEASGGLSSYEQYF. This chain connects TRBV9 to TRBJ2-7; TRBD2 matches at 10 bases. From germline, CDR1 is SGDLS and CDR2 YYNGEE. This CDR3 spans 18 amino acids. Trimming at V came to 0 bases and at J to 0 bases, leaving 9 bases not matched to a gene.

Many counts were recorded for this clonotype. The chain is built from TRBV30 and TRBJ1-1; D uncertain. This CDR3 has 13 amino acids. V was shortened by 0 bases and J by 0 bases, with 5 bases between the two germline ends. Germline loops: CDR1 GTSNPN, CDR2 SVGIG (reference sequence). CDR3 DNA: TGTGCCTGGAGTGTAAAGGTGAACACTGAAGCTTTCTTT. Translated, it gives CAWSVKVNTEAFF.